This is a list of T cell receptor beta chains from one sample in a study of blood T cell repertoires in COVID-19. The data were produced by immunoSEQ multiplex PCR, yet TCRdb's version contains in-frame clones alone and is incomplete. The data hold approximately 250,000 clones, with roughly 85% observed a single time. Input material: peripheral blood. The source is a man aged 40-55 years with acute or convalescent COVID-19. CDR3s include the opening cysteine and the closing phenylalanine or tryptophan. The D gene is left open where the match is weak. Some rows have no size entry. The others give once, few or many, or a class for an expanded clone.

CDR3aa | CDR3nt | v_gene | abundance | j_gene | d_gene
CASSLGRGQETQYF | TGCGCCAGCAGCTTAGGCAGGGGGCAAGAGACCCAGTACTTC | TRBV5-1 | few | TRBJ2-5 | TRBD1
CASSITGGSYNEQFF | TGCGCCAGCAGTATTACAGGGGGCTCCTACAATGAGCAGTTCTTC | TRBV4-1 | NA | TRBJ2-1 | TRBD1
CASTSRGYGYTF | TGTGCCAGCACCTCCCGGGGCTATGGCTACACCTTC | TRBV28 | NA | TRBJ1-2 | NA
CASSQGDRDNEKLFF | TGTGCCAGCAGCCAAGGTGACAGGGATAATGAAAAACTGTTTTTT | TRBV3-1/TRBV3-2 | once | TRBJ1-4 | TRBD1
CASSLIARETQYF | TGTGCCAGCAGCTTAATAGCGCGGGAGACCCAGTACTTC | TRBV5-6 | NA | TRBJ2-5 | NA
CASSGQGLGDEQFF | TGTGCCAGCAGCGGGCAGGGGCTTGGAGATGAGCAGTTCTTC | TRBV7-3 | NA | TRBJ2-1 | NA
CSVARANYGYTF | TGCAGCGTTGCCAGGGCCAACTATGGCTACACCTTC | TRBV29-1 | NA | TRBJ1-2 | NA
CASSPEGGTEAFF | TGCGCCAGCAGCCCCGAGGGCGGAACTGAAGCTTTCTTT | TRBV5-1 | NA | TRBJ1-1 | NA
CASSGGAKYSGYTF | TGTGCCAGCAGCGGAGGGGCTAAATACTCTGGCTACACCTTC | TRBV5-8 | NA | TRBJ1-2 | NA
CASSQADRGSGELFF | TGTGCCAGCAGCCAAGCGGACAGGGGGTCCGGGGAGCTGTTTTTT | TRBV3-1/TRBV3-2 | NA | TRBJ2-2 | TRBD1
CASSLDQGGQPQHF | TGCGCCAGCAGCTTGGATCAGGGTGGACAGCCCCAGCATTTT | TRBV5-1 | NA | TRBJ1-5 | NA
CASSSGQVSQPQHF | TGTGCCAGCAGCTCGGGACAGGTTAGTCAGCCCCAGCATTTT | TRBV7-9 | NA | TRBJ1-5 | TRBD1
CASSHITGTANQPQHF | TGTGCCAGCAGCCACATAACCGGGACAGCGAATCAGCCCCAGCATTTT | TRBV7-8 | NA | TRBJ1-5 | TRBD1
CAISLQVDSEAFF | TGTGCCATCAGCCTCCAAGTGGACAGTGAAGCTTTCTTT | TRBV10-3 | NA | TRBJ1-1 | NA
CASSLGNSGNTIYF | TGCGCCAGCAGCTTGGGTAACTCTGGAAACACCATATATTTT | TRBV5-1 | NA | TRBJ1-3 | NA
CASRGHENSPLHF | TGTGCCAGCAGGGGACATGAGAATTCACCCCTCCACTTT | TRBV25-1 | NA | TRBJ1-6 | NA
CASSPGGPDTQYF | TGTGCCAGCAGCCCAGGGGGCCCAGATACGCAGTATTTT | TRBV7-9 | NA | TRBJ2-3 | TRBD1
CASSLDSGVDSGNTIYF | TGTGCCAGCAGCCTGGACAGCGGAGTGGACTCTGGAAACACCATATATTTT | TRBV6-2/TRBV6-3 | NA | TRBJ1-3 | NA
CASSIGAGGSYNEQFF | TGTGCCAGCAGCATCGGAGCGGGGGGGTCCTACAATGAGCAGTTCTTC | TRBV7-3 | NA | TRBJ2-1 | TRBD2
CASSGETGRNEKLFF | TGTGCCAGCAGCGGAGAGACAGGCCGAAATGAAAAACTGTTTTTT | TRBV14 | NA | TRBJ1-4 | NA
CASSLDPGQNYEQYF | TGTGCCAGCAGTTTAGATCCGGGACAAAACTACGAGCAGTACTTC | TRBV6-5 | NA | TRBJ2-7 | NA
CASSPDLQPGQYNSPLHF | TGTGCCAGCAGCCCCGATTTACAACCGGGACAGTATAATTCACCCCTCCACTTT | TRBV11-2 | NA | TRBJ1-6 | TRBD1
CASRGPGYTF | TGTGCCAGCAGGGGGCCTGGCTACACCTTC | TRBV2 | NA | TRBJ1-2 | NA
CASSLEQDYNEQFF | TGCGCCAGCAGCTTGGAACAGGATTACAATGAGCAGTTCTTC | TRBV5-1 | once | TRBJ2-1 | NA
CASSIDGGNNQPQHF | TGTGCCAGTAGTATAGACGGGGGTAATAATCAGCCCCAGCATTTT | TRBV19 | NA | TRBJ1-5 | NA
CSVGFSPYEQYF | TGCAGCGTTGGCTTCAGTCCCTACGAGCAGTACTTC | TRBV29-1 | NA | TRBJ2-7 | NA
CANTGLSEAFF | TGTGCCAACACAGGGCTGTCTGAAGCTTTCTTT | TRBV6-5 | NA | TRBJ1-1 | NA
CASSLEFTGANEKLFF | TGTGCCAGCAGCTTAGAGTTTACAGGGGCAAATGAAAAACTGTTTTTT | TRBV7-9 | NA | TRBJ1-4 | TRBD1
CASNHRDRGYGYTF | TGTGCCAGCAACCACCGGGACAGGGGCTATGGCTACACCTTC | TRBV7-2 | NA | TRBJ1-2 | TRBD1
CASSRTSGPYEQYF | TGTGCCAGCAGTCGGACTAGCGGGCCCTACGAGCAGTACTTC | TRBV6-5 | few | TRBJ2-7 | TRBD2
CAWSGRGHEQYF | TGTGCCTGGTCCGGGAGGGGGCACGAGCAGTACTTC | TRBV30 | NA | TRBJ2-7 | NA
CASSTRRGNTEAFF | TGTGCCAGTAGTACCCGCAGGGGTAACACTGAAGCTTTCTTT | TRBV19 | NA | TRBJ1-1 | NA
CASRRQGISNEQFF | TGTGCCAGTAGGAGACAGGGAATAAGCAATGAGCAGTTCTTC | TRBV19 | NA | TRBJ2-1 | TRBD1
CASSDRVGNQPQHF | TGCGCCAGCAGTGACAGGGTTGGCAATCAGCCCCAGCATTTT | TRBV10-2 | NA | TRBJ1-5 | NA
CAIRNRGDVEAFF | TGTGCCATCAGAAACAGGGGTGACGTTGAAGCTTTCTTT | TRBV10-3 | NA | TRBJ1-1 | TRBD1
CASSARQGSDTQYF | TGTGCCAGCAGCGCGAGACAGGGTTCAGATACGCAGTATTTT | TRBV25-1 | once | TRBJ2-3 | TRBD1
CASTGQGYQETQYF | TGTGCCAGCACCGGACAGGGGTACCAAGAGACCCAGTACTTC | TRBV5-6 | NA | TRBJ2-5 | TRBD1
CASSVSSPGSQYF | TGTGCCAGCAGCGTGAGCTCCCCGGGGTCGCAGTATTTT | TRBV9 | once | TRBJ2-3 | NA
CAWSLGGTGKETEAFF | TGTGCCTGGAGCCTCGGCGGGACAGGGAAGGAAACTGAAGCTTTCTTT | TRBV30 | NA | TRBJ1-1 | TRBD1
CASSDERTSGGPDTQYF | TGTGCCAGCAGTGACGAAAGGACTAGCGGGGGTCCAGATACGCAGTATTTT | TRBV6-4 | NA | TRBJ2-3 | TRBD2
CASRSRGPGATNEKLFF | TGTGCCAGCAGGAGTAGGGGGCCAGGGGCAACTAATGAAAAACTGTTTTTT | TRBV2 | NA | TRBJ1-4 | TRBD1
CAIRVLAGDGYEQYF | TGTGCCATCAGGGTCCTAGCGGGGGACGGATACGAGCAGTACTTC | TRBV10-3 | NA | TRBJ2-7 | TRBD2
CASIGGGPGNTIYF | TGTGCCAGCATCGGCGGGGGCCCGGGAAACACCATATATTTT | TRBV28 | NA | TRBJ1-3 | NA
CSVRLRGLNTEAFF | TGCAGCGTCCGACTCAGGGGCTTGAACACTGAAGCTTTCTTT | TRBV29-1 | NA | TRBJ1-1 | NA
CASSAGLVETQYF | TGTGCCAGCAGCGCCGGACTAGTAGAGACCCAGTACTTC | TRBV13 | NA | TRBJ2-5 | TRBD2
CASEETTGGNYGYTF | TGTGCCAGTGAGGAAACGACAGGGGGAAACTATGGCTACACCTTC | TRBV19 | NA | TRBJ1-2 | TRBD1
CASSQGNTGTYEQYF | TGTGCCAGCAGCCAAGGAAATACAGGAACCTACGAGCAGTACTTC | TRBV14 | NA | TRBJ2-7 | NA
CASSQVSGEKLFF | TGTGCCAGCAGCCAAGTGTCGGGGGAAAAACTGTTTTTT | TRBV4-2 | NA | TRBJ1-4 | NA
CATAPGFGYEQYF | TGTGCCACCGCACCGGGTTTTGGATACGAGCAGTACTTC | TRBV24-1 | NA | TRBJ2-7 | NA
CASMKTGRENTEAFF | TGTGCCAGCATGAAGACTGGAAGAGAAAACACTGAAGCTTTCTTT | TRBV6-6 | NA | TRBJ1-1 | NA